Following are 17 T cell receptor beta chains from one sample sequenced in a study of blood T cell repertoires in COVID-19. TCRdb keeps only in-frame clones here, not all; method: immunoSEQ multiplex PCR. The data hold some 200,000 clones, with roughly 80% observed a single time. Sample: PBMCs or T cells enriched from blood (not recorded which). The receptors were gathered from a woman aged 55-69 years with acute COVID-19.

The chain couples TRBV3-1 (or the pseudogene TRBV3-2) to TRBJ2-1; tentatively, D is TRBD1 (5 bases). The V end lost 6 bases, the J end lost 12 bases, and 21 bases lay between the germline ends. CDR1 is LGHDT and CDR2 is YNNKEL in the germline V gene (reference sequence). The CDR3 has 14 amino acids. The CDR3 bases are TGTGCCAGCAGTCTCCATGAGGCCCAGGGTACGCAGTTCTTC. Encoded protein: CASSLHEAQGTQFF.

The chain employs TRBV3-1 (or the pseudogene TRBV3-2) and TRBJ2-7, with a possible D match to TRBD2 (5 bases). CDR1 and CDR2 (germline): LGHDT, YNNKEL (reference sequence). The CDR3 has 15 amino acids. Trimming left V 0 bases short and J 3 bases short, with 12 bases between. The CDR3 protein is CASSQDRLAVYEQYF. The DNA of the CDR3 is TGTGCCAGCAGCCAAGACCGTCTAGCTGTCTACGAGCAGTACTTC.

This clone was detected a few times. The genes are TRBV2 and TRBJ1-5; 7 bases agree with TRBD1. Germline-derived CDR1 and CDR2 are SNHLY and FYNNEI. With 8 bases clipped from V and 7 bases from J, the junction kept 8 bases outside the gene matches. This CDR3 is built from 13 residues. The CDR3 loop is CASGQGVRQPQHF. Here the CDR3 DNA reads TGTGCCAGCGGGCAGGGGGTTCGACAGCCCCAGCATTTT. Variable domain in full (rest from reference TRBV2 and TRBJ1-5): EPEVTQTPSHQVTQMGQEVILRCVPISNHLYFYWYRQILGQKVEFLVSFYNNEISEKSEIFDDQFSVERPDGSNFTLKIRSTKLEDSAMYFCASGQGVRQPQHFGDGTRLSIL.

The rearrangement uses TRBV27 and TRBJ2-1; D may be TRBD2 (6 bases). V was clipped by 7 bases and J by 0 bases, with 10 bases between them. Germline CDR1 reads MNHEY; CDR2 reads SMNVEV (reference sequence). The CDR3 is 14 amino acids. The CDR3: CASTGGPSYNEQFF. The DNA for the CDR3 is TGTGCCAGCACCGGGGGACCCTCCTACAATGAGCAGTTCTTC.

The chain joins TRBV6-5 to TRBJ1-1; 7 nucleotides line up with TRBD1. Germline V CDR1 and CDR2: MNHEY, SVGAGI. After removal of 8 bases from V and 1 base from J, the junction contained 10 bases not matched to a gene. The CDR3 runs to 15 residues. The CDR3 region has the DNA TGTGCCAGCTGGCCCAGACAGGGCTGGAACACTGAAGCTTTCTTT. Its translation is CASWPRQGWNTEAFF.

This rearrangement joins TRBV7-8 to TRBJ1-6, with D perhaps TRBD1 (6 bases). Germline loops: CDR1 SGHVS, CDR2 FQNEAQ. V was shortened by 5 bases and J by 9 bases, with 14 bases between the two germline ends. This CDR3 spans 14 amino acids. The CDR3 nucleotides are TGTGCCAGCAGCGCCCGACAGGTGCCTTCACCCCTCCACTTT. The encoded protein is CASSARQVPSPLHF.

The gene calls are TRBV27 and TRBJ1-2; D ambiguous. Trimming took 2 bases from V and 3 from J, leaving 7 bases between them. This CDR3 contains 13 residues. CDR1 is MNHEY, CDR2 SMNVEV, per germline (reference sequence). The CDR3 protein is CASSLTAHYGYTF. Here the CDR3 DNA reads TGTGCCAGCAGTTTAACTGCTCACTATGGCTACACCTTC.

The J gene is TRBJ2-1, the V gene TRBV19; tentative D call: TRBD2 (5 bases). V was pared by 6 bases and J by 8 bases, with 11 bases between. Germline-derived CDR1 and CDR2 are LNHDA and SQIVND (reference sequence). The CDR3 contains 12 residues. The CDR3 here is CASSAGRHEQFF. In nucleotides, the CDR3 is TGTGCCAGTAGCGCGGGTAGGCATGAGCAGTTCTTC.

V and J are TRBV6-5 and TRBJ1-5; weak D call: TRBD1 (5 bases). The CDR3 spans 15 residues. With 5 bases removed from V and 4 bases from J, the gap between germline ends came to 15 bases. Germline CDR1 and CDR2: MNHEY and SVGAGI. The CDR3 nucleotides read TGTGCCAGCAGTAGAAACTACAGGCAAAATCAGCCCCAGCATTTT. It translates to CASSRNYRQNQPQHF.

The rearrangement links TRBV6-5 to TRBJ2-1; TRBD2 matches 9 bases. The CDR3 runs 15 residues. Looked up from germline, CDR1 is MNHEY and CDR2 is SVGAGI. V trimming: 4 bases; J trimming: 3 bases; junction bases outside the gene matches: 4. In DNA, the CDR3 is TGTGCCAGCAGTTTAGCGGGAGTGAACTACAATGAGCAGTTCTTC. It encodes CASSLAGVNYNEQFF.

V and J are TRBV7-8 and TRBJ2-3, with D unresolved. V shed 5 bases and J shed 9 bases, with 15 bases lying between them. CDR1 and CDR2 from the germline V gene are SGHVS and FQNEAQ. This CDR3 comprises 13 residues. The CDR3 here is CASSPRLVKTQYF. CDR3 in DNA: TGTGCCAGCAGCCCCCGATTAGTTAAAACGCAGTATTTT. Variable domain in full (rest from reference TRBV7-8 and TRBJ2-3): GAGVSQSPRYKVAKRGQDVALRCDPISGHVSLFWYQQALGQGPEFLTYFQNEAQLDKSGLPSDRFFAERPEGSVSTLKIQRTQQEDSAVYLCASSPRLVKTQYFGPGTRLTVL.

The chain has TRBV6-1 and TRBJ1-1; no clear D gene. In germline, CDR1 is MNHNS, CDR2 SASEGT. Trimming left V 2 bases short and J 3 bases short, with 4 bases between. CDR3 length: 12 residues. The CDR3 protein is CASSEQYTEAFF. CDR3 coding DNA: TGTGCCAGCAGTGAACAGTACACTGAAGCTTTCTTT.

The chain combines TRBV12-3 or TRBV12-4 with TRBJ1-2; D unresolved. The CDR3 covers 12 residues. Trimming removed 0 bases at V and 8 bases at J, with 7 bases between. The CDR3 DNA reads as TGTGCCAGCAGTTTAGCTCCGAGGGGCTACACCTTC. Translating it yields CASSLAPRGYTF.

This chain links TRBV4-1 with TRBJ2-5; maybe TRBD2 (5 bases). The V and J ends lost 1 base and 2 bases respectively, with 20 bases between them. The CDR3 consists of 18 residues. Germline V CDR1 and CDR2: MGHRA, YSYEKL. The CDR3 DNA reads as TGCGCCAGCAGCCAAGTAGAAAGAAGTAGGACGGGGCAAGAGACCCAGTACTTC. Its translation: CASSQVERSRTGQETQYF.

The chain is built from TRBV7-9 and TRBJ1-1, with D uncertain. The V gene's germline CDR1 is SEHNR and CDR2 FQNEAQ (reference sequence). The CDR3 runs 14 residues. Trimming left V 3 bases short and J 4 bases short, with 12 bases between. The CDR3 is CASSFGGGSTEAFF. The CDR3 region has the DNA TGTGCCAGCAGCTTCGGCGGCGGGAGCACTGAAGCTTTCTTT.

The count of this clone is one. The V call is TRBV18, the J call TRBJ1-5; the match to TRBD1 covers 7 bases. The CDR3 is 14 residues long. Germline lookup yields CDR1 KGHSH and CDR2 LQKENI. J gave up 9 bases and V 3 bases, and 8 bases lay outside the gene matches. The CDR3 DNA is TGTGCCAGCTCACCTGCAGGGGGGTTGGGGCCCCAGCATTTT. Amino acids: CASSPAGGLGPQHF. Based on the CDR3 plus reference TRBV18 and TRBJ1-5, the full variable domain is NAGVMQNPRHLVRRRGQEARLRCSPMKGHSHVYWYRQLPEEGLKFMVYLQKENIIDESGMPKERFSAEFPKEGPSILRIQQVVRGDSAAYFCASSPAGGLGPQHFGDGTRLSIL.

The chain employs TRBV28 and TRBJ1-2; TRBD1 matches at 7 bases. V shed 5 bases, J shed 4 bases, and the junction held 7 bases outside the gene matches. This CDR3 is built from 14 residues. From germline, CDR1 is MDHEN and CDR2 SYDVKM. The CDR3 sequence is CASSPDRLSYGYTF. As DNA, the CDR3 is TGTGCCAGCAGTCCGGACAGGCTCTCCTATGGCTACACCTTC.